The T cell receptor beta chain described here comes from a study of shared clonotypes between healthy human individuals. Across the study: CD4 naive cells filled three plates per donor, CD4 memory three, CD8 naive two and CD8 memory one.

Overall study results and limits: Between a few donors, naive CD4 clonotypes were shared at a level of about 5%. It was the non-shared clonotypes that had lower generation probabilities than clonotypes shared by all four donors.

A note on this clone: The antigen remains unidentified.

TCRdb's table, derived via immunoSEQ multiplex PCR, lists solely in-frame clones and lacks some. The sample comprises about 2.1 million clones, 93% of which are singletons, and over 1.5% rests with the top ten. Naive CD8 cells were CD45RO-negative, positively selected for CCR7, excluding terminally differentiated effector memory CD45RA+ cells. Donors, without exception, were Caucasian adults residing in Nashville, Tennessee. Sequences were obtained from naive CD8+ T cells from PBMCs. This TCR came from a man aged 18 to 30 in good health. Some clones in this sample may be carry-over from other donors' samples.

The CDR3 DNA reads as TGTGCCAGCAGTTTAAAGATCACAGGGGTTAACACTGAAGCTTTCTTT. Protein product: CASSLKITGVNTEAFF. V usage is TRBV27 and J usage is TRBJ1-1, with 7 bases aligning to TRBD1. After removal of 2 bases from V and 2 bases from J, the junction contained 8 bases not matched to a gene. The CDR3 is made up of 16 amino acids. The V gene's germline CDR1 is MNHEY and CDR2 SMNVEV (reference sequence).